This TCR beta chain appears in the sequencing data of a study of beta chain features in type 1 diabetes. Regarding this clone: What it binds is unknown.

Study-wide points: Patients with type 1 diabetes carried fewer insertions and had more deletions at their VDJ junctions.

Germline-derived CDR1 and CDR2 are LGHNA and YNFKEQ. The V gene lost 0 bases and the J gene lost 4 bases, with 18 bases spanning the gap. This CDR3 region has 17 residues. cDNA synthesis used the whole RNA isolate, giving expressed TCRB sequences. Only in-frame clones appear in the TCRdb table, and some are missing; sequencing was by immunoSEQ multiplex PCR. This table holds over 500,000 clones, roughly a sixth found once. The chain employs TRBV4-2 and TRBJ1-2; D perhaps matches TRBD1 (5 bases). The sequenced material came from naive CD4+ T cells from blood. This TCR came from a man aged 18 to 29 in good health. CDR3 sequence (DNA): TGTGCCAGCAGCCAAGATCGGGACGGCCGAGCGGGCTATGGCTACACCTTC. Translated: CASSQDRDGRAGYGYTF.